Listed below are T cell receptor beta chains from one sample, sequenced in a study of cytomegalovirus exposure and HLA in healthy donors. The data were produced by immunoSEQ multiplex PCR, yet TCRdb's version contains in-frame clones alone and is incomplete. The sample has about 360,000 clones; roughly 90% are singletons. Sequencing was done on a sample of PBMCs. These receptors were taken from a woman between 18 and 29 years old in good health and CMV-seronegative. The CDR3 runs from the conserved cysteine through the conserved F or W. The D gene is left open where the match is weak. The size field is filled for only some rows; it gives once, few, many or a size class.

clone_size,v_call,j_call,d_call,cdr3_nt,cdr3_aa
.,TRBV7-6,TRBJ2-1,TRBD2,TGTGCCAGCAGCTTAATAGCGGGGGGAGACAATGAGCAGTTCTTC,CASSLIAGGDNEQFF
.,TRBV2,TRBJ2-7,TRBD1,TGTGCCAGCAGTGAGCGGACAGGGGTCCACGAGCAGTACTTC,CASSERTGVHEQYF
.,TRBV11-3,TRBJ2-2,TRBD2,TGTGCCAGCAGCTTAGAGGGGACTAGGGTTCTATCGGGGGAGCTGTTTTTT,CASSLEGTRVLSGELFF
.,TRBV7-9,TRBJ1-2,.,TGTGCCAGCAGCGTCGATAGATATGGCTACACCTTC,CASSVDRYGYTF
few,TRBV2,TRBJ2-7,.,TGTGCCAGCAGTCTTGATCGGAGGGAACAGTACTTC,CASSLDRREQYF
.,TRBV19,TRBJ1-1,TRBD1,TGTGCCAGTAGTATCAGCCCGGGACAGGGGCCTTTCATGAACACTGAAGCTTTCTTT,CASSISPGQGPFMNTEAFF
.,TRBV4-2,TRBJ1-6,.,TGTGCCAGCAGCCAAGATGCCCGGGGTCTTGGAGCACCCCTCCACTTT,CASSQDARGLGAPLHF
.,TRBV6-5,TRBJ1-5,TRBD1,TGTGCCAGCAGGTCCGGGACAGGAGGCAATCAGCCCCAGCATTTT,CASRSGTGGNQPQHF
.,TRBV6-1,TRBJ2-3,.,TGTGCCAGCATGGTAGGGGTAGATAGCACAGATACGCAGTATTTT,CASMVGVDSTDTQYF
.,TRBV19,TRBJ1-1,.,TGTGCCAGTAGTATTGTTTCGACTGAAGCTTTCTTT,CASSIVSTEAFF
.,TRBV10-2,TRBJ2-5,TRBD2,TGCGCCAGCAGTGAAGGAGTAGCGGGAGGATTGGGGGAGACCCAGTACTTC,CASSEGVAGGLGETQYF
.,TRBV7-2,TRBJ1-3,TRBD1,TGTGCCAGCAGCCCCCGGACAGGGGCTGGAAACACCATATATTTT,CASSPRTGAGNTIYF
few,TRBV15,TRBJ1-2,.,TGTGCCACCAGCAGAGATCTCGTCATAGGCGGTGGCTACACCTTC,CATSRDLVIGGGYTF
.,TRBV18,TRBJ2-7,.,TGTGCCAGCTCGAGAAGGGACCTCGGGGGCGAGCAGTACTTC,CASSRRDLGGEQYF
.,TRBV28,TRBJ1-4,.,TGTGCCAGCAGTCCGACAAGGCAGGGTGGTGAAAAACTGTTTTTT,CASSPTRQGGEKLFF
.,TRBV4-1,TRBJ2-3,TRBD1,TGCGCCAGCAGCCAAGTTCTGAACAGGGGGCGCGCAGATACGCAGTATTTT,CASSQVLNRGRADTQYF
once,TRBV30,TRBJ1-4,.,TGTGCCTGGAGCGCGGACGTAGGGCAGGGGAATGAAAAACTGTTTTTT,CAWSADVGQGNEKLFF
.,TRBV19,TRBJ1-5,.,TGTGCCAGTAGTTCCCTAGATCAGCCCCAGCATTTT,CASSSLDQPQHF
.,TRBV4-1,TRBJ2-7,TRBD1,TGCGCCAGCAGCCCTCGGAAGGGGGCAGAGCAGTACTTC,CASSPRKGAEQYF
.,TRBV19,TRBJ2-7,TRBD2,TGTGCCAGTAGTATAGGCGGACTAGCGAGTACTTACGAGCAGTACTTC,CASSIGGLASTYEQYF
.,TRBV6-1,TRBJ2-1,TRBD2,TGTGCCAGCAGTGAGGAGGGACTAGCGAATAATGAGCAGTTCTTC,CASSEEGLANNEQFF
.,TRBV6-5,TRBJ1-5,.,TGTGCCAGCAGTGCGGGGTTAGAGGGCAATCAGCCCCAGCATTTT,CASSAGLEGNQPQHF
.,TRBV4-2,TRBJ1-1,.,TGTGCCAGCAGCGCGGGATCAGTCCCCGACGGAGAGGCTTTCTTT,CASSAGSVPDGEAFF
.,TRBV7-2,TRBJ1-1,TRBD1,TGTGCCAGCAGCTTTACAGGGGACATTGCCGAAGCTTTCTTT,CASSFTGDIAEAFF
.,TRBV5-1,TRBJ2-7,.,TGCGCCAGCAGCTTGACAGAAGCCTACGAGCAGTACTTC,CASSLTEAYEQYF
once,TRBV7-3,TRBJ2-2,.,TGTGCCAGCAGCCCAAACCGGGACTCCCTCACCGGGGAGCTGTTTTTT,CASSPNRDSLTGELFF
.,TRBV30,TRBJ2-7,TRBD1,TGTGCCTGGAGTGTGGGACAGGGTGGCTACGAGCAGTACTTC,CAWSVGQGGYEQYF
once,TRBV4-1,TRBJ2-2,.,TGCGCCAGCAGCCAAGCCCCCCTACTAGTCTCCGGGGAGCTGTTTTTT,CASSQAPLLVSGELFF
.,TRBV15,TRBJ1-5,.,TGTGCCACCAGCAGGGGGACATACAATCAGCCCCAGCATTTT,CATSRGTYNQPQHF
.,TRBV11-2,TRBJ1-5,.,TGTGCCAGCAGCCCCCGGACAGAAACCATCCCTTTGCCCCAGCATTTT,CASSPRTETIPLPQHF
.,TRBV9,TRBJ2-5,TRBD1,TGTGCCAGCAGCGTAGGACAGGGTCGAGAGACCCAGTACTTC,CASSVGQGRETQYF
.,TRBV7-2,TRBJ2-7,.,TGTGCCAGCAGCTTCTCTACCTACGAGCAGTACTTC,CASSFSTYEQYF
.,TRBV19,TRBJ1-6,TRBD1,TGTGCCAGTAGTATAGATCGGGGACAGGACCGTAATTCACCCCTCCACTTT,CASSIDRGQDRNSPLHF
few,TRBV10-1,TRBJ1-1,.,TGCGCCAGCAGTGAGTCATACAGGTCTGAAGCTTTCTTT,CASSESYRSEAFF
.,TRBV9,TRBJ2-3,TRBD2,TGTGCCAGCAGCGTAGAAAGCGGGAGGGCTTCTAGCACAGATACGCAGTATTTT,CASSVESGRASSTDTQYF
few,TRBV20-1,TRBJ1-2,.,TGCAGTGCTCTGCGAACAGGTGGCTACACCTTC,CSALRTGGYTF
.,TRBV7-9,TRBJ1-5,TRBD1,TGTGCCAGCAGCTCCACAGGGGCCGATCAGCCCCAGCATTTT,CASSSTGADQPQHF
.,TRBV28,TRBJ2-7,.,TGTGCCAGCAGTACACAAACTGACAAGTTTAGAGTCGAGCAGTACTTC,CASSTQTDKFRVEQYF
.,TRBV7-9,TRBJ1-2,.,TGTGCCAGCAGCTCCCAACGCGGGGGCTATGGCTACACCTTC,CASSSQRGGYGYTF
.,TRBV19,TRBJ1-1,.,TGTGCCAGTAGTATAGAGGGGGGGACCCCTGGAGCTTTCTTT,CASSIEGGTPGAFF
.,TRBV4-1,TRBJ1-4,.,TGCGCCAGCAGCCATGCTTTTGGACAAGTTAATGAAAAACTGTTTTTT,CASSHAFGQVNEKLFF
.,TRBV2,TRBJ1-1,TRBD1,TGTGCCAGCAGGGGGCCCGGGACAGGGGCGAACACTGAAGCTTTCTTT,CASRGPGTGANTEAFF
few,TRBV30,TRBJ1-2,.,TGTGCCTCCGAGGCCCTTACATACGGCTACACCTTC,CASEALTYGYTF
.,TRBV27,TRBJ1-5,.,TGTGCCAGCAGTTTATCCCCAGGTTATCAGCCCCAGCATTTT,CASSLSPGYQPQHF
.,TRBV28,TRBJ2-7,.,TGTGCCAGCAGTTTAGGCTTGGGGCAGGGTCTTATCGGCGAGCAGTACTTC,CASSLGLGQGLIGEQYF
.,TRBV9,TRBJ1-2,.,TGTGCCAGCAGTTTCACTAAATGGGGGGTAGGTGGTGGCTACACCTTC,CASSFTKWGVGGGYTF
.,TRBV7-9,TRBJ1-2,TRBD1,TGTGCCAGCAGCCATACACAGGGGGCGAGAGGCTACACCTTC,CASSHTQGARGYTF
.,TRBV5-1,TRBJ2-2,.,TGCGCCAGCGAGGAGGGGTTGAACACCGGGGAGCTGTTTTTT,CASEEGLNTGELFF
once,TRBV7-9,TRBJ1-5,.,TGTGCCAGCAGCTCTGCTCAGGGGAACCAGCCCCAGCATTTT,CASSSAQGNQPQHF
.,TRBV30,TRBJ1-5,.,TGTGCCGGGGGGAGCAATCAGCCCCAGCATTTT,CAGGSNQPQHF
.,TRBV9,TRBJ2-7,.,TGTGCCAGCAGCGTACGGGACGGGGGCTACGAGCAGTACTTC,CASSVRDGGYEQYF
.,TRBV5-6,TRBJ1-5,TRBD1,TGTGCCAGCAGCTCCTTAACAGGGGGCGGTCAGCCCCAGCATTTT,CASSSLTGGGQPQHF
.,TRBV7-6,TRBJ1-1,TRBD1,TGTGCCAGCAGCTTAGGGGGACAGAATGGGGCTTTCTTT,CASSLGGQNGAFF
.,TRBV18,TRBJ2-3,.,TGTGCCAGCTCACCGGGGGGAAGTAGCACAGATACGCAGTATTTT,CASSPGGSSTDTQYF
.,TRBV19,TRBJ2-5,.,TGTGCCAGTGGCGGACGGGGCCAAGAGACCCAGTACTTC,CASGGRGQETQYF
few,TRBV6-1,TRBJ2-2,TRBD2,TGTGCCAGCAGTGAATCTAGCGGGGACACCGGGGAGCTGTTTTTT,CASSESSGDTGELFF
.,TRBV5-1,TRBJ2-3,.,TGCGCCAGCAGCTTGGGAGGAGCGGCCCCCGATACGCAGTATTTT,CASSLGGAAPDTQYF